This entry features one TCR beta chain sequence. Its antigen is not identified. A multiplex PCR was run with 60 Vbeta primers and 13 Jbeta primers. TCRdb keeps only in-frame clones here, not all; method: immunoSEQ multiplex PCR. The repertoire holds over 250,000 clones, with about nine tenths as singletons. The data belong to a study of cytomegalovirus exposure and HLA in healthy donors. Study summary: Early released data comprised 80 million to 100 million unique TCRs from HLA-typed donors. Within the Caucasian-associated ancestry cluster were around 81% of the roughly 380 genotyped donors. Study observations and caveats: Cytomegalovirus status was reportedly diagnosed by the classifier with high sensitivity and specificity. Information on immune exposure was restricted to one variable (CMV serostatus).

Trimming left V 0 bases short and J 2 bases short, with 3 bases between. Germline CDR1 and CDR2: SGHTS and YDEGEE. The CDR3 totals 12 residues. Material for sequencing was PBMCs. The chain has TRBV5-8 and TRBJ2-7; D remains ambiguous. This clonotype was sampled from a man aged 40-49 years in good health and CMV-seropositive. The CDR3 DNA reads TGTGCCAGCAGCTTGGCAACCTACGAGCAGTACTTC. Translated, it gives CASSLATYEQYF.